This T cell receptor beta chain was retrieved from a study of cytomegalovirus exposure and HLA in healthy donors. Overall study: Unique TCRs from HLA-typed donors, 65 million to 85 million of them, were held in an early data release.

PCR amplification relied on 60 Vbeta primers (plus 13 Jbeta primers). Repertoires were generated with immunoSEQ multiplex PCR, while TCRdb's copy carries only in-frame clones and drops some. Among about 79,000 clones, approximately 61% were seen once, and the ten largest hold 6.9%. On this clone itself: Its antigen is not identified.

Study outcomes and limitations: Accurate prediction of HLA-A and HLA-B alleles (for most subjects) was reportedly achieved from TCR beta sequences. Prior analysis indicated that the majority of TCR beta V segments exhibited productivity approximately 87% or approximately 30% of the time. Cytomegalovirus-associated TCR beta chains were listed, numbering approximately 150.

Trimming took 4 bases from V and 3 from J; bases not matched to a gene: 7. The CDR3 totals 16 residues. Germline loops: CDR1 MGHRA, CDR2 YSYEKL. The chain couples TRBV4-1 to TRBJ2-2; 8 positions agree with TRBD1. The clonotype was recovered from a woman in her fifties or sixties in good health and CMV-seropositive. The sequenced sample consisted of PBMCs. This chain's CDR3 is CASSLRHRGYTGELFF. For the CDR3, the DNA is TGCGCCAGCAGCCTCAGGCACAGGGGGTACACCGGGGAGCTGTTTTTT.